Sequencing of this T cell receptor (beta chain) was carried out in a study of long-term antiretroviral therapy in people with HIV. Researchers report immunoSEQ v3.0 was run at survey level. TCRdb's copy holds only in-frame clones and misses some; the assay was immunoSEQ multiplex PCR. The data show about 25,000 clones, roughly 78% seen once. V dropped 0 bases and J dropped 4 bases, with 12 bases sitting between them. CDR1 LGHNA and CDR2 YNFKEQ come from the germline V gene. The CDR3 loop spans 15 amino acids. This clone was observed a handful of times. The chain uses TRBV4-2 and TRBJ1-2, with a tentative D call TRBD1 (6 bases). The receptor was derived from a woman aged 40-49 years with HIV. Specimen: unsorted PBMCs, collected 1.2 years after starting antiretroviral therapy. The CDR3 sequence is CASSQDTDSTYGYTF. The CDR3 DNA is TGTGCCAGCAGCCAAGATACGGACAGCACCTATGGCTACACCTTC.